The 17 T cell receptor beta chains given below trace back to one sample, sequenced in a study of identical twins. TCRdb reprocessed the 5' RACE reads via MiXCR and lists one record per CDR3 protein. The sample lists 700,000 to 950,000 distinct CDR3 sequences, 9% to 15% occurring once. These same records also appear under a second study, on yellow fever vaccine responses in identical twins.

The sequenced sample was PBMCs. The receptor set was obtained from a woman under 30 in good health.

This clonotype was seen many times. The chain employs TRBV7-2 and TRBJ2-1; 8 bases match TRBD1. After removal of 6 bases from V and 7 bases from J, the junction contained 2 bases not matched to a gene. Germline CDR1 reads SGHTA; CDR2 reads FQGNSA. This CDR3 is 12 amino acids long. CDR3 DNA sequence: TGTGCCAGCAGTCGACAGGGGAATGAGCAGTTCTTC. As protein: CASSRQGNEQFF. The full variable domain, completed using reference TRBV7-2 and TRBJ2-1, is GAGVSQSPSNKVTEKGKDVELRCDPISGHTALYWYRQSLGQGLEFLIYFQGNSAPDKSGLPSDRFSAERTGGSVSTLTIQRTQQEDSAVYLCASSRQGNEQFFGPGTRLTVL.

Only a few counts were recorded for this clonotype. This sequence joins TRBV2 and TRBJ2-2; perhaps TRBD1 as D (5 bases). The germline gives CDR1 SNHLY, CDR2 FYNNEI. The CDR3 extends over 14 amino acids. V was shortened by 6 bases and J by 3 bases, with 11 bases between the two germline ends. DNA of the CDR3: TGTGCCAGCAGCGTAGACAGTTACACCGGGGAGCTGTTTTTT. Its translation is CASSVDSYTGELFF.

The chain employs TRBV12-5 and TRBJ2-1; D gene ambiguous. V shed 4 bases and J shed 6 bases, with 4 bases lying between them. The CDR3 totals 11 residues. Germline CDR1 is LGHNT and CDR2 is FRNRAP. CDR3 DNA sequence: TGTGCTAGTGGTTCAACCAATGAGCAGTTCTTC. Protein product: CASGSTNEQFF.

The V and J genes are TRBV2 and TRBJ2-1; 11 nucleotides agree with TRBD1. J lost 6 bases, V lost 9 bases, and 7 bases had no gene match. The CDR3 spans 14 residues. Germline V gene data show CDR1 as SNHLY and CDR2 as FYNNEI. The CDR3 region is CASPLGQGVNEQFF. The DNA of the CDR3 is TGTGCCAGTCCCCTGGGACAGGGGGTCAATGAGCAGTTCTTC. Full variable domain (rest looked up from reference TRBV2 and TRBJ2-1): EPEVTQTPSHQVTQMGQEVILRCVPISNHLYFYWYRQILGQKVEFLVSFYNNEISEKSEIFDDQFSVERPDGSNFTLKIRSTKLEDSAMYFCASPLGQGVNEQFFGPGTRLTVL.

The CDR3 here is CASSQTLTYEQYF. CDR3 sequence (DNA): TGTGCCAGCAGCCAAACCCTTACCTACGAGCAGTACTTC. The chain recombines TRBV4-2 with TRBJ2-7; no clear D gene. Germline V gene data show CDR1 as LGHNA and CDR2 as YNFKEQ. The CDR3 is 13 residues long. Trimming removed 2 bases at V and 2 bases at J, with 7 bases between.

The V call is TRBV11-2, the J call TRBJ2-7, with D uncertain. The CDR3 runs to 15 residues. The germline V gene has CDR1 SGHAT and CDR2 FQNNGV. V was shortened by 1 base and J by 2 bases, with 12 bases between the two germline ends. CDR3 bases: TGTGCCAGCAGCTTAGCCTGGCGCGGAACCTACGAGCAGTACTTC. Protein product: CASSLAWRGTYEQYF.

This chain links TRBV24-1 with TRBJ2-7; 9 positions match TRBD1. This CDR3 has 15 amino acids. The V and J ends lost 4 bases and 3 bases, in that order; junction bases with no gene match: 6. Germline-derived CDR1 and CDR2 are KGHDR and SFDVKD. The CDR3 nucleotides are TGTGCCACCAGTGAAACCGGGACAGGGAACTACGAGCAGTACTTC. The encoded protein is CATSETGTGNYEQYF.

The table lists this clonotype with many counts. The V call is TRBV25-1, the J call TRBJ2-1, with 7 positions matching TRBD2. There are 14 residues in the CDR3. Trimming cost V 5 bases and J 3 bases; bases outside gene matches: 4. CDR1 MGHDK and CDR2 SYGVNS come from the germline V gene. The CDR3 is CASSLAEDYNEQFF. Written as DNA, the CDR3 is TGTGCCAGCAGTCTAGCGGAGGACTACAATGAGCAGTTCTTC.

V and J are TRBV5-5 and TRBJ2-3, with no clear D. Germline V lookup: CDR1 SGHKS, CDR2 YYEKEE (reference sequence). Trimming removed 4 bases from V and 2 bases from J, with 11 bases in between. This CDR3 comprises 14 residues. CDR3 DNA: TGTGCCAGCAGCCGGCCTGGACCCACAGATACGCAGTATTTT. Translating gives CASSRPGPTDTQYF.

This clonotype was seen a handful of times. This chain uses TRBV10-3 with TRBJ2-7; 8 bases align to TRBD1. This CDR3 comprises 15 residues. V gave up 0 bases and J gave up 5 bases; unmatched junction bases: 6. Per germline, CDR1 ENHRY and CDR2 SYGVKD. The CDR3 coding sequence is TGTGCCATCAGTGAGTCGTCTGACAGGGGACACGAGCAGTACGTC. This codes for CAISESSDRGHEQYV.

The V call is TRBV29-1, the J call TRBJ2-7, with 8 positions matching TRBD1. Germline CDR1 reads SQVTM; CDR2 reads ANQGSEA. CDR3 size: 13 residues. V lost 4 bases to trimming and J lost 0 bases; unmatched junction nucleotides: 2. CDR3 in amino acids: CSVGTGPSYEQYF. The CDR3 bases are TGCAGCGTTGGGACAGGGCCCTCCTACGAGCAGTACTTC.

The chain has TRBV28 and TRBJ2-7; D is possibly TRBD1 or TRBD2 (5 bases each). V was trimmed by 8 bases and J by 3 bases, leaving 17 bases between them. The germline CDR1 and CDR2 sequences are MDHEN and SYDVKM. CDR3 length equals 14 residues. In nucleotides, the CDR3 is TGTGCCAGCCGATCTCAGGGAGCTAACTACGAGCAGTACTTC. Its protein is CASRSQGANYEQYF. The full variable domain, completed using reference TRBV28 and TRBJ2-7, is DVKVTQSSRYLVKRTGEKVFLECVQDMDHENMFWYRQDPGLGLRLIYFSYDVKMKEKGDIPEGYSVSREKKERFSLILESASTNQTSMYLCASRSQGANYEQYFGPGTRLTVT.

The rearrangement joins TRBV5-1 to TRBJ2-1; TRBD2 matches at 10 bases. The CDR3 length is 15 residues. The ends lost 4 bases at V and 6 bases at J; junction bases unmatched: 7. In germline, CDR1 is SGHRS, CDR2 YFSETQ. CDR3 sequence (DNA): TGCGCCAGCAGCACGGGACTAGCGCTACGCAATGAGCAGTTCTTC. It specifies CASSTGLALRNEQFF.

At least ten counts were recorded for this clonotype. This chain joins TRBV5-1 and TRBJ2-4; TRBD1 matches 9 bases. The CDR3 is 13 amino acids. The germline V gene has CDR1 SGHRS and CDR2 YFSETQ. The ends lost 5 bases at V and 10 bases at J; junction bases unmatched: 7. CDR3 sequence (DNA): TGCGCCAGCAGGCGGACAGGGGACCTGATTCAGTACTTC. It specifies CASRRTGDLIQYF.

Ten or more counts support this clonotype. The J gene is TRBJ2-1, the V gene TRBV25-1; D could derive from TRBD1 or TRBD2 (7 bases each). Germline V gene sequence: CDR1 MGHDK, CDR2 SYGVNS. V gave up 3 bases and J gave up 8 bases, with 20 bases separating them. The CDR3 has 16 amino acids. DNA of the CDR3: TGTGCCAGCAGTGAGCAACCCCGACAGGGACTATATGAGCAGTTCTTC. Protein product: CASSEQPRQGLYEQFF.

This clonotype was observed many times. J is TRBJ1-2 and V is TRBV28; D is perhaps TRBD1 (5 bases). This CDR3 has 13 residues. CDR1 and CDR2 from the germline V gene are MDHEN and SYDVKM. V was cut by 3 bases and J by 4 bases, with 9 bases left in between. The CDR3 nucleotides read TGTGCCAGCAGTTTTCAGGGAATCTATGGCTACACCTTC. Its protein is CASSFQGIYGYTF.

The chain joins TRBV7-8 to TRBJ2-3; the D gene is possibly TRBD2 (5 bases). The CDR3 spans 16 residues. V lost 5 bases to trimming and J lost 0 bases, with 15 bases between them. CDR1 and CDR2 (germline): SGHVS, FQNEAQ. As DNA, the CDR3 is TGTGCCAGCAGCCATTTCAGCGGCGCTAGCACAGATACGCAGTATTTT. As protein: CASSHFSGASTDTQYF.